The clone carrying this T cell receptor (beta chain) was seen just once. The antigen remains unidentified. The sample comes from a study of cytomegalovirus exposure and HLA in healthy donors. The study, taken as a whole, reports: A previous analysis found most TCR beta V segments productive roughly 90% or roughly 30% of the time.

Researchers ran the PCR with 60 Vbeta and 13 Jbeta primers. The method was immunoSEQ multiplex PCR; TCRdb's version includes in-frame clones alone and lacks a portion of them. This sample has about 160,000 clones, with 70% to 80% found just once. This sequence was found in a man aged 25 to 40 in good health and CMV-seropositive. The sample comprised PBMCs.

The CDR3 coding sequence is TGTGCCAGTAGCCAAGATCTAGCGGGGGAGTACACAGATACGCAGTATTTT. It translates to CASSQDLAGEYTDTQYF. The chain carries TRBV19 and TRBJ2-3, with 10 bases lining up with TRBD2. Per the germline V gene, CDR1 is LNHDA and CDR2 is SQIVND (reference sequence). The V segment lost 6 bases and the J segment 2 bases; nucleotides outside the gene matches: 11. CDR3 length: 17 amino acids.